The 3 T cell receptor beta chains reported below all come from one sample, sequenced in a study of regulatory T cells in long-lasting Graves disease. To make TCR beta libraries, researchers used iRepertoire HTBI primers and Arm-PCR of CDR3 regions. TCRdb reprocessed the multiplex PCR reads via MiXCR and lists one record per CDR3 protein. The sample shows 390,000 or so distinct CDR3 sequences, about 12% of them seen only once. The sample's time point: newly diagnosed GD, antithyroid drugs for less than 3 months. PBMCs were the source of the RNA used for TCR sequencing. The same sample was also studied in work on T cells in Graves' hyperthyroidism and ophthalmopathy.

This specimen consisted of peripheral blood mononuclear cells (PBMCs), obtained at new diagnosis, from a patient treated with antithyroid drugs. These receptor sequences come from a woman aged 18-35 years with Graves disease.

Only a few counts were recorded for this clonotype. The chain uses TRBV19 and TRBJ1-6; D gene ambiguous. The germline V and J ends were trimmed by 5 bases and 9 bases, with 8 bases remaining between them. CDR1 and CDR2 from the germline V gene are LNHDA and SQIVND (reference sequence). The CDR3 has 12 residues. The CDR3 spells CASSSIRSPLHF. The CDR3 DNA is TGTGCCAGTAGTTCCATACGTTCACCCCTCCACTTT.

This clonotype has ten or more counts. This chain joins TRBV28 and TRBJ2-1; 12 bases fit TRBD2. Losses at the gene ends were 3 bases for V and 5 bases for J; bases not matched to a gene: 14. CDR3 length: 19 residues. The V gene's germline CDR1 is MDHEN and CDR2 SYDVKM. The CDR3, as DNA: TGTGCCAGCAGTTTCAATATAGGACTAGCGGGAAAACAGGACAATGAGCAGTTCTTC. The encoded protein is CASSFNIGLAGKQDNEQFF.

This clonotype has more than one count but fewer than ten. The chain joins TRBV19 to TRBJ2-1; possible D gene TRBD2, 6 bases. The CDR3 sequence is 14 residues long. Germline V CDR1 and CDR2: LNHDA, SQIVND (reference sequence). V was shortened by 3 bases and J by 7 bases, with 13 bases between the two germline ends. CDR3 residues: CASSISGTLNEQFF. The CDR3 coding sequence is TGTGCCAGTAGTATCTCCGGGACTTTAAATGAGCAGTTCTTC.